This T cell receptor beta chain was recovered during a study of T cells in Graves' hyperthyroidism and ophthalmopathy. Points from the study as a whole: Model output signaled ophthalmopathy a median 6.5 months ahead of onset.

The TCR beta CDR3 regions underwent amplification using RNA transcripts as the source. RT-PCR in the first round (using the HTBI primer set) targeted the TCR CDR3. From the multiplex PCR reads, TCRdb called clonotypes with MiXCR, one entry per CDR3 protein. The sample has about 300,000 distinct CDR3 sequences, 20% to 25% seen once. This clonotype was counted many times. What it recognizes is unknown. Each diagnosis drew on symptoms, thyroxine, TRAb, thyroid ultrasound and orbital computed tomography findings. The sequence came from a man in his forties with Graves' hyperthyroidism that later progressed to Graves' ophthalmopathy. Sequencing input: blood.

The CDR3 bases are TGTGCCACCCGTCGTTTGGAGACCCAGTACTTC. It translates to CATRRLETQYF. The rearrangement uses TRBV28 and TRBJ2-5; unclear D gene. Germline values: CDR1 MDHEN, CDR2 SYDVKM. The CDR3 length is 11 residues. V was shortened by 10 bases and J by 5 bases, with 11 bases between the two germline ends. Looking up the rest from reference TRBV28 and TRBJ2-5 gives the full variable domain: DVKVTQSSRYLVKRTGEKVFLECVQDMDHENMFWYRQDPGLGLRLIYFSYDVKMKEKGDIPEGYSVSREKKERFSLILESASTNQTSMYLCATRRLETQYFGPGTRLLVL.